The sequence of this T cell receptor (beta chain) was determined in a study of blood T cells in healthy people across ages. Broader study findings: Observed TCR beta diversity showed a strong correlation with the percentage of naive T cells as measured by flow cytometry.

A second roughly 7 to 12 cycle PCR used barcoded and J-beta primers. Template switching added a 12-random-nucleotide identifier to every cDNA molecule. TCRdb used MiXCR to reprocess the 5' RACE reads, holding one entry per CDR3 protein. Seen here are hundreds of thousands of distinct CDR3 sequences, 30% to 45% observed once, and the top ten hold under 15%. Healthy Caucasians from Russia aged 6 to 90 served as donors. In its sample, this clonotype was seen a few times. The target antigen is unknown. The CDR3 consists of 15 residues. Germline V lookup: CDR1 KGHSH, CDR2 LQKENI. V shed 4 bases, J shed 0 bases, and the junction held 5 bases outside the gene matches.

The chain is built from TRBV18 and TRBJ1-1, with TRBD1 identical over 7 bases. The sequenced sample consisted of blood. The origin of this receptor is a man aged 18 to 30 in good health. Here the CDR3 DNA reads TGTGCCAGCTCACGACGGGACAGTATGAACACTGAAGCTTTCTTT. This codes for CASSRRDSMNTEAFF. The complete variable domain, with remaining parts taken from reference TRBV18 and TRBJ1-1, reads NAGVMQNPRHLVRRRGQEARLRCSPMKGHSHVYWYRQLPEEGLKFMVYLQKENIIDESGMPKERFSAEFPKEGPSILRIQQVVRGDSAAYFCASSRRDSMNTEAFFGQGTRLTVV.